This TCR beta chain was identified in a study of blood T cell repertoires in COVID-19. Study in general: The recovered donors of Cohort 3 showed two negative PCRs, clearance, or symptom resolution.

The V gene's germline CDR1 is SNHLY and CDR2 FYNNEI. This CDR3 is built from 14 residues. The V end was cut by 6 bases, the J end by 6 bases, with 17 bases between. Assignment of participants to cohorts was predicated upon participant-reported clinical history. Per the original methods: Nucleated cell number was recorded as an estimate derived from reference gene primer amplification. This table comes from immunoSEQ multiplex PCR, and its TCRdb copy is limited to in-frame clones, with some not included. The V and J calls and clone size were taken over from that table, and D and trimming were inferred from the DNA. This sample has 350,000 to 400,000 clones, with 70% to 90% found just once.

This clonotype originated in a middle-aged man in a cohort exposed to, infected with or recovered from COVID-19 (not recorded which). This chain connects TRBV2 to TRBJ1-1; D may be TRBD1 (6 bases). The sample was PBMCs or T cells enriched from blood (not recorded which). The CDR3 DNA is TGTGCCAGCAGGGCCCTACAGGGCATTGCTGAAGCTTTCTTT. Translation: CASRALQGIAEAFF.